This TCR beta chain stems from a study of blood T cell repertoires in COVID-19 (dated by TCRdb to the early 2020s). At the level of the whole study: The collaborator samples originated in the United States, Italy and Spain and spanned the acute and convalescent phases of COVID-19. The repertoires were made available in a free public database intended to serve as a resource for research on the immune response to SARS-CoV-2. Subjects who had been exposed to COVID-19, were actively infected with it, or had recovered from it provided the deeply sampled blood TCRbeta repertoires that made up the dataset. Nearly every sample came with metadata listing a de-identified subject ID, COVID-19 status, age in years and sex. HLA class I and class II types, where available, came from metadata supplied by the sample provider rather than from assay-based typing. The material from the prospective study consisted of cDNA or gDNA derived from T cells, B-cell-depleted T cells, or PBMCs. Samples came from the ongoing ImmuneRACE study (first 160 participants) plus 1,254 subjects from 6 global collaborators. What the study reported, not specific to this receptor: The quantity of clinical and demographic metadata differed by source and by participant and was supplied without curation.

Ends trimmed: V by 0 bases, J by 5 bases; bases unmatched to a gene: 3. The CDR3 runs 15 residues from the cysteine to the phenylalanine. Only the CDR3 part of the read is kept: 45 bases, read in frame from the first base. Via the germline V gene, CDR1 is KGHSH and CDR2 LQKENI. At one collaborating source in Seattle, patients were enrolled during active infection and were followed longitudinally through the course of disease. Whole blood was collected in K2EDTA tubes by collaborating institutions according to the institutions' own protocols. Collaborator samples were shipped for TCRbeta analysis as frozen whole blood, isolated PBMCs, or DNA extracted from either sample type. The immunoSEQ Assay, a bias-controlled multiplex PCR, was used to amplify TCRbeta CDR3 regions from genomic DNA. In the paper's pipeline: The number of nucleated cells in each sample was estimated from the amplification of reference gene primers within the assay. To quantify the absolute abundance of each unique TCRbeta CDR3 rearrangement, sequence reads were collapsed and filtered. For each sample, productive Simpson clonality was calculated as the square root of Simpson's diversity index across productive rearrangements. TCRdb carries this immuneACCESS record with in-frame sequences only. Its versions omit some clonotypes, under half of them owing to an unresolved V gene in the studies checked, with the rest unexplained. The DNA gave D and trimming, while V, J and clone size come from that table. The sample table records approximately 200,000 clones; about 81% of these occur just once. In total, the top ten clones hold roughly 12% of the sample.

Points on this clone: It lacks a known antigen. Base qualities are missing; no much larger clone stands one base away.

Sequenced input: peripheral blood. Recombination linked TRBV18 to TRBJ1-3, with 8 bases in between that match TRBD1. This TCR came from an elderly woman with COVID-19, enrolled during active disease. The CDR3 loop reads CASSPPGQGRNTIYF. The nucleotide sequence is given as TGTGCCAGCTCACCACCTGGACAGGGAAGAAACACCATATATTTT.